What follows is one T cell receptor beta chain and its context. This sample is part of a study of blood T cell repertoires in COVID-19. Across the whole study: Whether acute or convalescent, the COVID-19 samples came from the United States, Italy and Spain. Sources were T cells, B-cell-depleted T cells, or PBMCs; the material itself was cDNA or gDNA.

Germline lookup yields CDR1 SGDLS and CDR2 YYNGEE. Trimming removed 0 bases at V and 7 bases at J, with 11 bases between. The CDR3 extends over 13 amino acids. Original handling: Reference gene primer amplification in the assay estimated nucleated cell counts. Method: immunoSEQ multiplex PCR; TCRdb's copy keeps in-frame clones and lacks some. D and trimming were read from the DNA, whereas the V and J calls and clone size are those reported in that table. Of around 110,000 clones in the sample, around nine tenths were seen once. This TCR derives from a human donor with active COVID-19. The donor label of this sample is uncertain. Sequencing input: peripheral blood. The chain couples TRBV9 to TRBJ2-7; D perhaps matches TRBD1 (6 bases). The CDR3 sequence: CASSVATGWEQYF. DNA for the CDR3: TGTGCCAGCAGCGTAGCAACAGGGTGGGAGCAGTACTTC.